This T cell receptor (beta chain) was sequenced during a study of T-cell reconstitution after alpha-beta-depleted transplantation in children. Per germline, CDR1 MRHNA and CDR2 SNTAGT. This CDR3 has 14 amino acids. J gave up 6 bases and V 1 base, and 5 bases lay outside the gene matches. Broader study findings: After transplant, at about two months, alpha-beta T cells were reportedly derived from several hundred expanded graft clones. Surviving recipient T cells and thymic progenitors produced the high day-60 TCRbeta diversity seen in some patients. T-cell counts and diversity at one year following transplant were attributed mainly to newly produced T cells.

Preparing the TCRbeta library involved the use of unique molecular identifiers. MiXCR was run by TCRdb on the PCR reads, yielding one entry per CDR3 protein. The top ten clones hold 20% of a sample with 70,000 to 95,000 distinct CDR3 sequences, roughly 15% of them seen once. Only a few counts were recorded for this clonotype. Its antigen is not identified. This TCR was recovered from a male patient aged 2-15 years who had a stem cell transplant for acute lymphoblastic leukemia, so the T cells may come from the graft donor. This rearrangement joins TRBV6-4 to TRBJ1-2, with 7 bases lining up with TRBD1. Sequenced material: PBMCs, mostly from graft donor cells, taken 180 days after TCRalphabeta/CD19-depleted stem cell transplant. DNA of the CDR3: TGTGCCAGCAGTGACTTCAAGACAGGGAATGGCTACACCTTC. Translation gives CASSDFKTGNGYTF.